These T cell receptor beta chains were read from a single sample in a study of cytomegalovirus exposure and HLA in healthy donors. Clones were sequenced by immunoSEQ multiplex PCR, and TCRdb holds only the in-frame ones, with some missing. The sample data list some 200,000 clones. Sequenced material: PBMCs. The receptors derive from a woman aged 18-30 years in good health and CMV-seropositive. The CDR3 runs from the conserved cysteine through the conserved F or W. Fields, in order: V gene, J gene, D gene, CDR3 protein, CDR3 DNA. A D gene is named only where the DNA matches it firmly.

TRBV11-3	TRBJ2-1	TRBD2	CASSGTSGGAGDNEQFF	TGTGCCAGCAGCGGGACTAGCGGGGGGGCCGGGGACAATGAGCAGTTCTTC
TRBV2	TRBJ1-1	TRBD1	CASSDQGATEAFF	TGTGCCAGCAGTGATCAGGGGGCCACTGAAGCTTTCTTT
TRBV5-1	TRBJ1-1	NA	CASSPRGRTEAFF	TGCGCCAGCAGCCCAAGAGGGAGGACTGAAGCTTTCTTT
TRBV5-1	TRBJ1-1	NA	CASSSGSVNTEAFF	TGCGCCAGCAGTTCCGGGTCGGTGAACACTGAAGCTTTCTTT
TRBV5-6	TRBJ1-1	TRBD1	CASSQWDRDVGAFF	TGTGCCAGCAGCCAGTGGGACAGGGATGTTGGAGCTTTCTTT
TRBV19	TRBJ2-1	TRBD2	CASSMGLAGVDEQFF	TGTGCCAGTAGTATGGGGCTAGCGGGAGTCGATGAGCAGTTCTTC
TRBV18	TRBJ2-1	TRBD2	CASSPSGLAGASRNEQFF	TGTGCCAGCTCACCGTCGGGACTAGCGGGAGCGTCGAGAAATGAGCAGTTCTTC
TRBV9	TRBJ2-3	TRBD2	CASSVDAGAEDTQYF	TGTGCCAGCAGCGTAGATGCGGGAGCGGAAGATACGCAGTATTTT
TRBV4-2	TRBJ1-2	TRBD1	CASSRTGGGGYTF	TGTGCCAGCAGCCGGACAGGGGGCGGTGGCTACACCTTC
TRBV7-9	TRBJ1-2	NA	CASSLDSLQYGYTF	TGTGCCAGCAGCTTAGACAGCTTACAGTATGGCTACACCTTC
TRBV7-2	TRBJ2-1	TRBD2	CASSPTGTSGYNEQFF	TGTGCCAGCAGCCCGACCGGGACTAGCGGGTACAATGAGCAGTTCTTC
TRBV5-1	TRBJ2-2	NA	CASSLAPNTGELFF	TGCGCCAGCAGCTTGGCCCCTAACACCGGGGAGCTGTTTTTT
TRBV14	TRBJ2-1	NA	CASSHHFHNNEQFF	TGTGCCAGCAGCCATCATTTTCACAACAATGAGCAGTTCTTC
TRBV4-2	TRBJ2-1	TRBD1	CASSQVSGGEYNEQFF	TGTGCCAGCAGCCAAGTCTCAGGGGGAGAGTACAATGAGCAGTTCTTC
TRBV6-6	TRBJ1-5	NA	CASSSDSYSNQPQHF	TGTGCCAGCAGTTCAGACAGTTATAGCAATCAGCCCCAGCATTTT
TRBV6-5	TRBJ2-5	NA	CASRGQRETQYF	TGTGCCAGCAGGGGGCAGCGAGAGACCCAGTACTTC
TRBV30	TRBJ1-3	NA	CAWSGKGSGSTIYF	TGTGCCTGGAGTGGGAAGGGGTCTGGAAGCACCATATATTTT
TRBV14	TRBJ1-5	NA	CASSQVWGGPQHF	TGTGCCAGCAGCCAAGTGTGGGGAGGGCCCCAGCATTTT
TRBV4-1	TRBJ2-1	NA	CASSQDQATQFF	TGCGCCAGCAGCCAAGATCAGGCCACCCAGTTCTTC
TRBV13	TRBJ1-1	NA	CASMQFRGATEAFF	TGTGCCAGCATGCAGTTTCGCGGGGCCACTGAAGCTTTCTTT
TRBV18	TRBJ2-7	TRBD1	CASSPPTGGIDEQYF	TGTGCCAGCTCACCACCTACAGGGGGAATTGACGAGCAGTACTTC
TRBV27	TRBJ1-1	NA	CASKGEGYTEAFF	TGTGCCAGCAAAGGCGAGGGTTACACTGAAGCTTTCTTT
TRBV7-8	TRBJ1-2	TRBD1	CASSSTGARRTNYGYTF	TGTGCCAGCAGCTCGACAGGGGCCAGGAGAACTAACTATGGCTACACCTTC
TRBV7-2	TRBJ1-2	TRBD1	CASSLAPGQGANYGYTF	TGTGCCAGCAGCTTAGCCCCGGGACAGGGGGCTAACTATGGCTACACCTTC
TRBV29-1	TRBJ1-3	NA	CSVSKGNSGNTIYF	TGCAGCGTTAGTAAGGGGAACTCTGGAAACACCATATATTTT
TRBV30	TRBJ2-3	NA	CAWSVAADTQYF	TGTGCCTGGAGTGTAGCCGCAGATACGCAGTATTTT
TRBV11-3	TRBJ2-7	NA	CASSLGGLTSYEQYF	TGTGCCAGCAGCTTAGGAGGTCTTACCTCCTACGAGCAGTACTTC
TRBV9	TRBJ1-3	NA	CASSRGDGNTIYF	TGTGCCAGCAGCCGGGGAGATGGAAACACCATATATTTT
TRBV19	TRBJ1-1	TRBD1	CASSLLPPRQGNTEAFF	TGTGCCAGTAGTCTCCTACCCCCACGACAGGGGAACACTGAAGCTTTCTTT